A single sample gave rise to the 32 T cell receptor beta chains below, sequenced in a study of early T cells in non-severe SARS-CoV-2 infection. Each CDR3 protein gets one entry after TCRdb re-called the 5' RACE reads with MiXCR. The sample yields around 29,000 distinct CDR3 sequences, 9.5% to 10% seen once. Material: whole blood. The receptors shown here come from an adult who was a healthcare worker with PCR-confirmed SARS-CoV-2 infection or an uninfected control (not recorded which).

This clonotype was observed a handful of times. The V and J genes are TRBV10-1 and TRBJ1-6; D possibly corresponds to TRBD1 (5 bases). This CDR3 region has 14 residues. The germline V gene has CDR1 WNHNN and CDR2 SYGVQD (reference sequence). The CDR3 DNA follows: TGCACGGAAAGCAGGCACAGGCCCAATTCACCCCTCCACTTT. Residues: CTESRHRPNSPLHF.

This CDR3 reads CASSLPSYEQYF. The CDR3 DNA is TGCGCCAGCAGCTTACCTTCCTACGAGCAGTACTTC. The V and J genes are TRBV5-1 and TRBJ2-7; D unclear. The germline CDR1 and CDR2 sequences are SGHRS and YFSETQ. Trimming shortened V by 2 bases and J by 1 base, and 4 bases separated the two germline ends. This CDR3 is 12 amino acids long. The full variable domain, in which reference TRBV5-1 and TRBJ2-7 provide the parts outside the CDR3, is KAGVTQTPRYLIKTRGQQVTLSCSPISGHRSVSWYQQTPGQGLQFLFEYFSETQRNKGNFPGRFSGRQFSNSRSEMNVSTLELGDSALYLCASSLPSYEQYFGPGTRLTVT.

This clonotype has a count of ten or more. The V and J genes are TRBV5-5 and TRBJ1-1; the D is unclear. In germline, CDR1 is SGHKS, CDR2 YYEKEE (reference sequence). The ends were cut back, 6 bases at V and 0 bases at J, with 15 bases in the middle. The CDR3 contains 15 residues. CDR3 amino acids: CASTTGARMNTEAFF. The CDR3 region has the DNA TGTGCCAGCACCACCGGTGCCCGCATGAACACTGAAGCTTTCTTT.

This clonotype was recorded at least ten times. The rearrangement links TRBV6-2 or TRBV6-3 to TRBJ1-5, with D unresolved. Trimming stripped 6 bases from V and 5 bases from J, with 5 bases between. In germline, CDR1 is MNHEY, CDR2 SVGEGT. This CDR3 region has 11 residues. CDR3 in amino acids: CASRLYQPQHF. The CDR3 nucleotides read TGTGCCAGCAGGCTCTATCAGCCCCAGCATTTT.

This clonotype was seen ten or more times. The V call is TRBV28, the J call TRBJ1-5, with 8 bases fitting TRBD1. CDR1 and CDR2 from the germline V gene are MDHEN and SYDVKM. V lost 6 bases, J lost 11 bases, and 12 bases stayed unmatched. This CDR3 spans 14 amino acids. DNA of the CDR3: TGTGCCAGCAGCACTCCCCAGGGGGCAAAGTCCCAGCATTTT. It encodes CASSTPQGAKSQHF.

This clonotype ranks as medium-sized. The rearrangement links TRBV7-2 to TRBJ2-1; TRBD1 matches 7 bases. Losses at the gene ends were 5 bases for V and 10 bases for J; bases not matched to a gene: 14. Germline lookup yields CDR1 SGHTA and CDR2 FQGNSA. The CDR3 is 15 amino acids. Written as DNA, the CDR3 is TGTGCCAGCAGCAGGGACAGTCCTTCACCATGGGAGCAGTTCTTC. Translation: CASSRDSPSPWEQFF. The variable domain in full, completed from reference TRBV7-2 and TRBJ2-1, reads GAGVSQSPSNKVTEKGKDVELRCDPISGHTALYWYRQSLGQGLEFLIYFQGNSAPDKSGLPSDRFSAERTGGSVSTLTIQRTQQEDSAVYLCASSRDSPSPWEQFFGPGTRLTVL.

This clonotype has ten or more counts. V usage is TRBV20-1 and J usage is TRBJ1-2; unclear D gene. V lost 5 bases, J lost 2 bases, and 15 bases lay in between. Germline-derived CDR1 and CDR2 are DFQATT and SNEGSKA (reference sequence). This CDR3 has 14 amino acids. CDR3 nucleotide sequence: TGCAGTGCTCAAGACCGGGTCCTAAACTATGGCTACACCTTC. Its translation is CSAQDRVLNYGYTF.

This clonotype was found many times. V usage is TRBV7-9 and J usage is TRBJ1-2; 7 bases agree with TRBD1. The CDR3 runs to 14 residues. Unmatched junction bases numbered 5, after V lost 2 bases and J lost 5 bases. Germline values: CDR1 SEHNR, CDR2 FQNEAQ (reference sequence). The DNA of the CDR3 is TGTGCCAGCAGCTTAATGAGGGACAGATATGGCTACACCTTC. It translates to CASSLMRDRYGYTF.

A single count supports this clonotype. The chain couples TRBV4-2 to TRBJ2-1; the D call may be TRBD1 or TRBD2 (5 bases each). Germline CDR1 and CDR2: LGHNA and YNFKEQ. This CDR3 is 14 amino acids long. Trimming took off 4 bases at V and 7 bases at J, with 14 bases between the two ends. The CDR3 coding sequence is TGTGCCAGCAGCCCAGAGGGGACGCGAAATGAGCAGTTCTTC. Its translation is CASSPEGTRNEQFF.

Ten or more counts support this clonotype. The chain uses TRBV7-2 and TRBJ1-1; D is undetermined. V gave up 3 bases and J gave up 1 base, with 9 bases separating them. CDR3 length equals 14 residues. Germline CDR1 reads SGHTA; CDR2 reads FQGNSA. The CDR3 loop reads CASSFSQTNTEAFF. The CDR3 DNA reads as TGTGCCAGCAGCTTCTCACAAACGAACACTGAAGCTTTCTTT.

The rearrangement uses TRBV12-3 or TRBV12-4 and TRBJ2-2; D perhaps matches TRBD2 (6 bases). Trimming took 4 bases from V and 0 from J, leaving 9 bases between them. The CDR3 extends over 15 amino acids. The CDR3, as DNA: TGTGCCAGCAGTTCGGCGGGGTCGAACACCGGGGAGCTGTTTTTT. This translates into CASSSAGSNTGELFF.

This clonotype occurred a few times. The chain has TRBV14 and TRBJ2-7; unclear D gene. CDR1 is SGHDN and CDR2 is FVKESK in the germline V gene. Trimming took off 4 bases at V and 6 bases at J, with 16 bases between the two ends. This CDR3 contains 14 residues. As DNA, the CDR3 is TGTGCCAGCAGCCTGGAATGGGCCGGCGGCGAGCAGTACTTC. Encoded protein: CASSLEWAGGEQYF.

This clonotype was detected many times. The rearrangement joins TRBV27 to TRBJ2-5; 12 bases agree with TRBD2. The V gene's germline CDR1 is MNHEY and CDR2 SMNVEV (reference sequence). V gave up 5 bases and J gave up 7 bases; unmatched junction bases: 8. CDR3 size: 15 residues. CDR3: CASSPTSGGLGTQYF. DNA for the CDR3: TGTGCCAGCAGTCCGACTAGCGGGGGCCTCGGGACCCAGTACTTC.

The table lists this clonotype with many counts. The V call is TRBV7-3, the J call TRBJ2-3; D gene ambiguous. This CDR3 has 12 amino acids. CDR1 is SGHTA, CDR2 FQGTGA, per germline. V was pared by 4 bases and J by 4 bases, with 6 bases between. As DNA, the CDR3 is TGTGCCAGCAGCTCTTATGCAGATACGCAGTATTTT. Protein product: CASSSYADTQYF. Filled out from reference TRBV7-3 and TRBJ2-3, the complete variable domain reads GAGVSQTPSNKVTEKGKYVELRCDPISGHTALYWYRQSLGQGPEFLIYFQGTGAADDSGLPNDRFFAVRPEGSVSTLKIQRTERGDSAVYLCASSSYADTQYFGPGTRLTVL.

This chain joins TRBV29-1 and TRBJ1-3; TRBD1 is a possible D gene (6 bases). With 2 bases removed from V and 2 bases from J, the gap between germline ends came to 19 bases. This CDR3 has 17 residues. CDR1 and CDR2 (germline): SQVTM, ANQGSEA. The DNA for the CDR3 is TGCAGCGTTGAAAACCCCCTCGGGACATCACCTGGAAACACCATATATTTT. Translating it yields CSVENPLGTSPGNTIYF.

The sample holds many counts of this clonotype. The V call is TRBV20-1, the J call TRBJ2-5; 8 nucleotides line up with TRBD2. The V gene end was trimmed by 5 bases and the J gene end by 3 bases; junction bases not matched to a gene: 20. The CDR3 length is 18 residues. Germline CDR1 is DFQATT and CDR2 is SNEGSKA (reference sequence). CDR3 in DNA: TGCAGTGCTCCCCCACCCCAAGCGGGGGCTCAGTCGGAAGAGACCCAGTACTTC. Translating it yields CSAPPPQAGAQSEETQYF.

There are many counts of this clonotype. CDR3 sequence (DNA): TGTGCCAGCAGTGAGACAGCGGGGGGTTCCTACAATGAGCAGTTCTTC. Translating it yields CASSETAGGSYNEQFF. This rearrangement joins TRBV2 to TRBJ2-1; 9 nucleotides align to TRBD2. CDR1 is SNHLY, CDR2 FYNNEI, per germline. V was pared by 3 bases and J by 1 base, with 4 bases of the junction left unmatched. The CDR3 is 16 amino acids.

This clonotype came up a few times. This chain uses TRBV6-1 with TRBJ1-1; 7 bases agree with TRBD1. Trimming removed 6 bases from V and 5 bases from J; junction bases left unmatched: 9. This CDR3 region has 14 residues. CDR1 and CDR2 (germline): MNHNS, SASEGT. CDR3 nucleotide sequence: TGTGCCAGCAGGAGGGGGCCAGCGGGAACTGAAGCTTTCTTT. Protein: CASRRGPAGTEAFF.

This clonotype occurred many times. This sequence joins TRBV12-3 or TRBV12-4 and TRBJ1-2, with D hard to call. The ends were cut back, 6 bases at V and 1 base at J, with 9 bases in the middle. The CDR3 covers 13 residues. CDR3 coding DNA: TGTGCCAGCAGCTTCGGCTTTAACTATGGCTACACCTTC. Translated: CASSFGFNYGYTF.

This clonotype was detected ten times or more. The V and J genes are TRBV3-1 and TRBJ2-2; no firm D call. Germline CDR1 LGHDT, CDR2 YNNKEL (reference sequence). Between the trimmed V and J ends, which lost 5 bases and 6 bases, there was a span of 7 bases. The CDR3 covers 12 residues. The CDR3 protein is CASSLSAGELFF. The CDR3 DNA sequence: TGTGCCAGCAGCTTGAGCGCCGGGGAGCTGTTTTTT.

Ten or more counts support this clonotype. This chain connects TRBV3-1 to TRBJ1-2; 8 nucleotides agree with TRBD1. Per germline, CDR1 LGHDT and CDR2 YNNKEL (reference sequence). The CDR3 runs to 12 residues. Unmatched junction bases numbered 4, after V lost 6 bases and J lost 7 bases. As DNA, the CDR3 is TGTGCCAGCAGGTCAGGGGGCAGTGGCTACACCTTC. Translating gives CASRSGGSGYTF.

The table lists this clonotype with many counts. The chain uses TRBV29-1 and TRBJ2-3, with 7 bases aligning to TRBD2. V dropped 4 bases and J dropped 4; count of bases not matched to a gene: 2. The CDR3 runs to 12 residues. Germline CDR1 and CDR2: SQVTM and ANQGSEA. CDR3 sequence reads: CSVGAGADTQYF. In DNA, the CDR3 is TGCAGCGTTGGGGCGGGGGCAGATACGCAGTATTTT.

This clonotype was seen many times. The rearrangement links TRBV29-1 to TRBJ1-2; D perhaps matches TRBD1 (5 bases). Trimming left V 6 bases short and J 8 bases short, with 16 bases between. CDR3 size: 12 residues. The germline CDR1 and CDR2 sequences are SQVTM and ANQGSEA. The CDR3 is CSVGGKAVGYTF. CDR3 DNA: TGCAGCGTGGGGGGGAAGGCCGTGGGCTACACCTTC. Combining the CDR3 with reference TRBV29-1 and TRBJ1-2 gives the whole variable domain SAVISQKPSRDICQRGTSLTIQCQVDSQVTMMFWYRQQPGQSLTLIATANQGSEATYESGFVIDKFPISRPNLTFSTLTVSNMSPEDSSIYLCSVGGKAVGYTFGSGTRLTVV.

The table lists this clonotype with a few counts. This sequence joins TRBV12-3 or TRBV12-4 and TRBJ2-4; TRBD1 agrees at 7 bases. This CDR3 spans 17 amino acids. The junction had 9 bases not matched to a gene; V was cut back by 4 bases and J by 0 bases. As DNA, the CDR3 is TGTGCCAGCAGTTCTCGGGACAGCCCCTTAGCCAAAAACATTCAGTACTTC. It specifies CASSSRDSPLAKNIQYF.

This clonotype occurred many times. The J gene is TRBJ2-1, the V gene TRBV24-1; D not resolved. CDR1 and CDR2 from the germline V gene are KGHDR and SFDVKD. V lost 1 base to trimming and J lost 7 bases, with 19 bases between them. The CDR3 consists of 17 residues. The CDR3 coding sequence is TGTGCCACCAGTGATTTCGTTAGGGCAGGCTCGATAAATGAGCAGTTCTTC. Amino acid sequence: CATSDFVRAGSINEQFF.

This clonotype was seen repeatedly, ten times or more. The chain is built from TRBV7-2 and TRBJ1-2; no clear D. Looked up from germline, CDR1 is SGHTA and CDR2 is FQGNSA. The CDR3 runs 12 residues. Trimming removed 1 base at V and 5 bases at J, with 5 bases between. The CDR3 spells CASSLDGYGYTF. The CDR3 nucleotides read TGTGCCAGCAGCTTAGACGGATATGGCTACACCTTC.

The table lists this clonotype with many counts. The chain recombines TRBV2 with TRBJ2-2, with 7 bases aligning to TRBD1. The CDR3 has 14 amino acids. Trimming at V came to 8 bases and at J to 6 bases, leaving 9 bases not matched to a gene. Germline V lookup: CDR1 SNHLY, CDR2 FYNNEI. Here the CDR3 reads CASARGPRAGELFF. In nucleotides, the CDR3 is TGTGCCAGCGCAAGGGGGCCGAGGGCCGGGGAGCTGTTTTTT.

This clonotype appeared many times. The genes are TRBV11-1 and TRBJ2-7; 7 bases are shared with TRBD1. Germline CDR1 and CDR2: SGHAT and FQDESV (reference sequence). With V trimmed by 5 bases and J by 1 base, 8 bases remained unmatched. This CDR3 is 15 amino acids long. The CDR3: CASSQRDRGSYEQYF. CDR3 nucleotides: TGTGCCAGCAGCCAACGGGACAGAGGTTCCTACGAGCAGTACTTC.

This clonotype was detected many times. This chain uses TRBV19 with TRBJ2-7; D unresolved. The CDR3 loop spans 14 amino acids. Germline assignment: CDR1 LNHDA and CDR2 SQIVND (reference sequence). Trimming removed 0 bases at V and 2 bases at J, with 8 bases between. CDR3 coding DNA: TGTGCCAGTAGTATAGATGGCCGAACCTACGAGCAGTACTTC. Translated: CASSIDGRTYEQYF.

This clonotype was counted at least ten times. The chain is built from TRBV2 and TRBJ1-6, with TRBD1 as a possible D gene (6 bases). The V gene's germline CDR1 is SNHLY and CDR2 FYNNEI. The V and J ends lost 6 bases and 7 bases respectively, with 10 bases between them. The CDR3 has 13 residues. The CDR3 loop is CASRRDKNSPLHF. DNA of the CDR3: TGTGCCAGCAGGAGGGACAAAAATTCACCCCTCCACTTT.

The rearrangement uses TRBV6-2 or TRBV6-3 and TRBJ2-7; no definite D call. Per germline, CDR1 MNHEY and CDR2 SVGEGT. The CDR3 length is 15 residues. Trimming cost V 2 bases and J 3 bases, with 14 bases left between them. CDR3 in DNA: TGTGCCAGCAGTTACCCGGAGAAAATCAGCTACGAGCAGTACTTC. It yields the protein CASSYPEKISYEQYF.

Ten or more counts support this clonotype. The chain recombines TRBV7-6 with TRBJ2-1; D is perhaps TRBD1 (5 bases). The CDR3 has 16 amino acids. Germline lookup yields CDR1 SGHVS and CDR2 FNYEAQ. V was pared by 5 bases and J by 7 bases, with 21 bases between. CDR3 bases: TGTGCCAGCAGCGAGACAGACATGGCTTGGCGGAATGAGCAGTTCTTC. Its translation: CASSETDMAWRNEQFF.